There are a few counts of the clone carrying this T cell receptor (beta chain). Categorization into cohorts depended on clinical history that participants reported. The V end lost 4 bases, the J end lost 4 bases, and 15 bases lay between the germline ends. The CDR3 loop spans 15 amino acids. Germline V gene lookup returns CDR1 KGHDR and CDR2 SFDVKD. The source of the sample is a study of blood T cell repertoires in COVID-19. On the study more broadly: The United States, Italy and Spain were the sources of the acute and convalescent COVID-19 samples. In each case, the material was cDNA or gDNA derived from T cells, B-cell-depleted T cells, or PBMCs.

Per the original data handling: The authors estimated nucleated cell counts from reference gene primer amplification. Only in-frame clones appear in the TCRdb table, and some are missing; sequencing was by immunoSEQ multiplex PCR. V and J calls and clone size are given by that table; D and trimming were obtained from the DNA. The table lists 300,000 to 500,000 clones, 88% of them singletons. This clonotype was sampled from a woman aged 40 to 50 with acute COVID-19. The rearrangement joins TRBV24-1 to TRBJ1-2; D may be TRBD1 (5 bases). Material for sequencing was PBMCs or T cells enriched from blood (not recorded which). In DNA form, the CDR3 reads TGTGCCACCAGTGACCCAGGGCAAGATCGCTATGGCTACACCTTC. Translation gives CATSDPGQDRYGYTF.